This T cell receptor beta chain was recorded in a study of Graves' ophthalmopathy and Graves' hyperthyroidism. Germline V gives CDR1 LGHDT, CDR2 YNNKEL (reference sequence). The CDR3 has 15 amino acids. Trimming removed 0 bases from V and 3 bases from J, with 9 bases in between. The study's findings and limits: Blood contained most expanded thyroid clonotypes exceeding 0.001 frequency.

Clinical symptoms, serum thyroxine, TRAb, thyroid ultrasound and orbital computed tomography formed the basis of diagnosis. The source of the PBMCs was approximately 10 ml of fresh peripheral blood. RNA transcripts served as template for amplifying TCR beta CDR3 sequences. In the first round, RT-PCR was carried out with HTBI primers, and a multiplex PCR formed the second round. TCRdb called the multiplex PCR reads again in MiXCR, with one record for every CDR3 protein. This sample has about 220,000 distinct CDR3 sequences; 20% to 25% occur once, and the top ten carry more than 35%. With regard to this clonotype: Its antigen is currently unknown.

Sequences were obtained from peripheral blood. The V and J genes are TRBV3-1 and TRBJ1-3; D ambiguous. This receptor was identified in a woman aged 50 to 60 with Graves' ophthalmopathy. The CDR3: CASSQDRVIGNTIYF. The CDR3 coding sequence is TGTGCCAGCAGCCAAGATCGTGTAATTGGAAACACCATATATTTT.